Below, 25 T cell receptor beta chains from the same sample are listed, as sequenced in a study of T cells after yellow fever vaccination (dated by TCRdb to between 2019 and 2020). Taken with the paper, the label for treatment or condition translates to: live attenuated yellow fever vaccine strain. The method behind the library was 5' RACE. Instrument on record: Illumina HiSeq 2500. TCRdb reprocessing: public reads trimmed at Q25 with fastp, clones called with MiXCR, in-frame beta chains kept. Rows merge per CDR3 protein into single entries with the most common DNA and genes. This sample comprises about 500,000 distinct CDR3 sequences, around 17% of them detected only once. The top ten clones comprise roughly a sixth of the sample. This material consisted of PBMCs, taken less than 6 days after the first yellow fever vaccination. The receptors come from a man between 18 and 29 years old who received the YFV17D yellow fever vaccine.

The chain has TRBV5-1 and TRBJ2-7, with a weak D call TRBD1 (6 bases). Germline V gene data show CDR1 as SGHRS and CDR2 as YFSETQ. The V gene lost 4 bases and the J gene lost 0 bases, with 11 bases spanning the gap. The CDR3 length is 14 residues. CDR3 in DNA: TGCGCCAGCAGCGTGGGACAAGCCTCCTACGAGCAGTACTTC. It translates to CASSVGQASYEQYF. Full variable domain (outside the CDR3, taken from reference TRBV5-1 and TRBJ2-7): KAGVTQTPRYLIKTRGQQVTLSCSPISGHRSVSWYQQTPGQGLQFLFEYFSETQRNKGNFPGRFSGRQFSNSRSEMNVSTLELGDSALYLCASSVGQASYEQYFGPGTRLTVT.

This clonotype was seen a few times. CDR3 sequence (DNA): TGTGCCAGTAGTCTCTGGTTAGGGCCCAATGAGCAGTTCTTC. It translates to CASSLWLGPNEQFF. V gene TRBV19 combines with J gene TRBJ2-1; D not certain. V was clipped by 5 bases and J by 6 bases, with 14 bases between them. The length of the CDR3 is 14 residues. The germline gives CDR1 LNHDA, CDR2 SQIVND (reference sequence). The full variable domain, in which reference TRBV19 and TRBJ2-1 provide the parts outside the CDR3, is DGGITQSPKYLFRKEGQNVTLSCEQNLNHDAMYWYRQDPGQGLRLIYYSQIVNDFQKGDIAEGYSVSREKKESFPLTVTSAQKNPTAFYLCASSLWLGPNEQFFGPGTRLTVL.

V and J are TRBV12-3 or TRBV12-4 and TRBJ1-4; the match to TRBD1 covers 8 bases. V gave up 6 bases and J gave up 8 bases; unmatched junction bases: 5. This CDR3 has 13 residues. CDR3 residues: CASRQGAGEKLFF. The CDR3 nucleotides read TGTGCCAGCAGGCAGGGGGCGGGGGAAAAACTGTTTTTT.

The chain uses TRBV7-9 and TRBJ2-1; TRBD1 matches 7 bases. The V segment lost 4 bases and the J segment 1 base; nucleotides outside the gene matches: 1. Germline assignment: CDR1 SEHNR and CDR2 FQNEAQ (reference sequence). This CDR3 has 14 amino acids. In DNA, the CDR3 is TGTGCCAGCAGCTGGACAGGATCCTACAATGAGCAGTTCTTC. Amino acids: CASSWTGSYNEQFF.

This clonotype was observed a handful of times. V usage is TRBV12-3 or TRBV12-4 and J usage is TRBJ1-5; 7 bases agree with TRBD1. CDR3 length: 12 residues. The junction had 6 bases not matched to a gene; V was cut back by 7 bases and J by 9 bases. CDR3 nucleotide sequence: TGTGCCAGCAATCAGGGGGATAGGCCCCAGCATTTT. It is translated as CASNQGDRPQHF.

V is TRBV7-2 and J is TRBJ2-1; 9 bases map to TRBD2. Trimming cost V 5 bases and J 8 bases; bases outside gene matches: 7. The CDR3 loop spans 14 amino acids. Germline CDR1 and CDR2: SGHTA and FQGNSA. CDR3 region: CASSRQGTSHEQFF. CDR3 in DNA: TGTGCCAGCAGCCGTCAGGGGACTAGCCATGAGCAGTTCTTC.

This clonotype was observed at least ten times. The chain employs TRBV7-9 and TRBJ2-3, with a weak D call TRBD2 (6 bases). The CDR3 consists of 16 residues. The V gene's germline CDR1 is SEHNR and CDR2 FQNEAQ (reference sequence). V lost 5 bases to trimming and J lost 1 base, with 16 bases between them. The CDR3 DNA is TGTGCCAGCAGCCCTGCGGAGGGCCCAGGCACAGATACGCAGTATTTT. Its translation: CASSPAEGPGTDTQYF. The variable domain in full, with the rest retrieved from reference TRBV7-9 and TRBJ2-3, is DTGVSQNPRHKITKRGQNVTFRCDPISEHNRLYWYRQTLGQGPEFLTYFQNEAQLEKSRLLSDRFSAERPKGSFSTLEIQRTEQGDSAMYLCASSPAEGPGTDTQYFGPGTRLTVL.

CDR3 region: CASTRGDSETQYF. The CDR3, as DNA: TGTGCCAGCACCCGGGGGGACTCTGAGACCCAGTACTTC. V is TRBV5-4 and J is TRBJ2-5, with 7 nucleotides matching TRBD2. The CDR3 totals 13 residues. V lost 6 bases to trimming and J lost 5 bases; unmatched junction nucleotides: 7. CDR1 and CDR2 from the germline V gene are SGHNT and YYREEE (reference sequence).

The chain links TRBV18 to TRBJ2-1, with 11 bases fitting TRBD2. Germline assignment: CDR1 KGHSH and CDR2 LQKENI. The CDR3 consists of 16 residues. Trimming cost V 4 bases and J 2 bases; bases outside gene matches: 4. The CDR3 loop is CASSLASGGTYNEQFF. The DNA of the CDR3 is TGTGCCAGCTCACTTGCTAGCGGGGGGACCTACAATGAGCAGTTCTTC.

This clonotype was seen only a few times. The chain combines TRBV7-9 with TRBJ1-2; D is possibly TRBD1 (5 bases). The CDR3 runs to 12 residues. The V gene lost 6 bases and the J gene lost 4 bases, with 9 bases spanning the gap. The germline gives CDR1 SEHNR, CDR2 FQNEAQ (reference sequence). The CDR3, as DNA: TGTGCCAGCAGTGCTGACAGCTATGGCTACACCTTC. Translating it yields CASSADSYGYTF.

The rearrangement links TRBV5-1 to TRBJ2-5; 7 bases are a match to TRBD1. This CDR3 has 15 amino acids. CDR1 is SGHRS and CDR2 is YFSETQ in the germline V gene. J gave up 2 bases and V 1 base, and 5 bases lay outside the gene matches. The CDR3 coding sequence is TGCGCCAGCAGCTTGAACAGGGGATGGCAAGAGACCCAGTACTTC. Translating gives CASSLNRGWQETQYF.

This clonotype was counted at least ten times. The rearrangement uses TRBV10-3 and TRBJ2-5, with D unresolved. Germline loops: CDR1 ENHRY, CDR2 SYGVKD. This CDR3 has 12 residues. The V gene lost 4 bases and the J gene lost 4 bases, with 7 bases spanning the gap. CDR3 sequence: CAISGKGETQYF. As DNA, the CDR3 is TGTGCCATCAGTGGTAAAGGAGAGACCCAGTACTTC.

This clonotype was observed a handful of times. In nucleotides, the CDR3 is TGCAGCGTAAAGGGGGCTGGTCAGCCCCAGCATTTT. Encoded protein: CSVKGAGQPQHF. The chain has TRBV29-1 and TRBJ1-5; 7 bases match TRBD1. There are 12 residues in the CDR3. Germline-derived CDR1 and CDR2 are SQVTM and ANQGSEA. The ends lost 6 bases at V and 6 bases at J; junction bases unmatched: 5. The variable domain in full, completed from reference TRBV29-1 and TRBJ1-5, reads SAVISQKPSRDICQRGTSLTIQCQVDSQVTMMFWYRQQPGQSLTLIATANQGSEATYESGFVIDKFPISRPNLTFSTLTVSNMSPEDSSIYLCSVKGAGQPQHFGDGTRLSIL.

This clonotype has just one count. This sequence joins TRBV6-5 and TRBJ2-3, with TRBD2 identical over 7 bases. The CDR3 spans 16 residues. J gave up 1 base and V 0 bases, and 4 bases lay outside the gene matches. CDR1 and CDR2 (germline): MNHEY, SVGAGI. The CDR3 DNA follows: TGTGCCAGCAGTTACTCGAGAAGCGGGGGCACAGATACGCAGTATTTT. This gives the protein CASSYSRSGGTDTQYF.

The chain employs TRBV20-1 and TRBJ2-3; D is unclear. The V and J ends lost 6 bases and 2 bases respectively, with 12 bases between them. The CDR3 is made up of 13 amino acids. The germline V gene has CDR1 DFQATT and CDR2 SNEGSKA (reference sequence). CDR3 protein: CSAVPGITDTQYF. CDR3 bases: TGCAGTGCGGTGCCCGGTATCACAGATACGCAGTATTTT.

This clonotype was counted between two and nine times. The chain is built from TRBV27 and TRBJ1-5; D uncertain. The CDR3 spans 10 residues. CDR1 MNHEY and CDR2 SMNVEV come from the germline V gene (reference sequence). Trimming shortened V by 3 bases and J by 8 bases, and 2 bases separated the two germline ends. This chain's CDR3 is CASSFKPQHF. The CDR3 coding sequence is TGTGCCAGCAGTTTTAAGCCCCAGCATTTT.

This clonotype was counted between two and nine times. The J gene is TRBJ2-4, the V gene TRBV20-1; D perhaps matches TRBD1 (7 bases). Deletions cut 6 bases from V and 3 bases from J, with 24 bases between. Germline lookup yields CDR1 DFQATT and CDR2 SNEGSKA (reference sequence). The CDR3 covers 17 residues. CDR3 bases: TGCAGTGCCCGTGGAGGGGGCATATCGCGAAACAAAAACATTCAGTACTTC. It encodes CSARGGGISRNKNIQYF.

V usage is TRBV24-1 and J usage is TRBJ2-3; no clear D. The length of the CDR3 is 12 residues. Per germline, CDR1 KGHDR and CDR2 SFDVKD. V was shortened by 2 bases and J by 2 bases, with 1 base between the two germline ends. The chain's CDR3 is CATSDSTDTQYF. DNA for the CDR3: TGTGCCACCAGTGATTCCACAGATACGCAGTATTTT.

This clonotype was counted only a few times. This chain connects TRBV12-3 or TRBV12-4 to TRBJ2-1; D gene unclear. CDR3 size: 13 residues. Trimming removed 7 bases from V and 0 bases from J, with 7 bases in between. The CDR3 DNA reads TGTGCCAGCACTCGACTCTCCTACAATGAGCAGTTCTTC. It specifies CASTRLSYNEQFF.

There are a few counts of this clonotype. The rearrangement links TRBV10-2 to TRBJ2-3, with unresolved D. The CDR3 contains 18 residues. CDR1 is WSHSY and CDR2 is SAAADI in the germline V gene. The V and J ends lost 2 bases and 0 bases respectively, with 18 bases between them. This CDR3 is CASSEAPPGSLSTDTQYF. CDR3 DNA sequence: TGCGCCAGCAGTGAGGCCCCCCCCGGCAGTCTCAGCACAGATACGCAGTATTTT.

The chain couples TRBV5-1 to TRBJ2-1; no definite D call. CDR3 length equals 17 residues. CDR1 and CDR2 (germline): SGHRS, YFSETQ. Between the trimmed V and J ends, which lost 5 bases and 1 base, there was a span of 19 bases. CDR3: CASRDVVPMSSYNEQFF. The CDR3 DNA sequence: TGCGCCAGCAGGGACGTAGTTCCCATGAGTTCCTACAATGAGCAGTTCTTC.

This clonotype was observed at least ten times. This rearrangement joins TRBV9 to TRBJ2-3; 8 bases match TRBD1. The trim removed 4 bases at V and 2 bases at J, leaving 3 bases unmatched. The CDR3 has 14 residues. Germline loops: CDR1 SGDLS, CDR2 YYNGEE. CDR3 bases: TGTGCCAGCAGCTCGGACAGGGTCACAGATACGCAGTATTTT. Protein: CASSSDRVTDTQYF. Using reference TRBV9 and TRBJ2-3 for the parts outside the CDR3, the full variable domain is DSGVTQTPKHLITATGQRVTLRCSPRSGDLSVYWYQQSLDQGLQFLIQYYNGEERAKGNILERFSAQQFPDLHSELNLSSLELGDSALYFCASSSDRVTDTQYFGPGTRLTVL.

The CDR3: CSALYSAQETQYF. As DNA, the CDR3 is TGCAGTGCTCTCTACAGCGCCCAAGAGACCCAGTACTTC. This sequence joins TRBV20-1 and TRBJ2-5; D ambiguous. There are 13 residues in the CDR3. Germline-derived CDR1 and CDR2 are DFQATT and SNEGSKA (reference sequence). The V and J ends lost 5 bases and 1 base respectively, with 11 bases between them.

This clonotype has more than one count but fewer than ten. V gene TRBV5-1 combines with J gene TRBJ2-5; no clear D. CDR1 and CDR2 (germline): SGHRS, YFSETQ. Trimming stripped 2 bases from V and 7 bases from J, with 9 bases between. This CDR3 is built from 12 residues. CDR3 protein: CASSFLDGTQYF. CDR3 nucleotide sequence: TGCGCCAGCAGCTTCCTCGACGGGACCCAGTACTTC.

The CDR3 reads CASSLRRGAFF. Here the CDR3 DNA reads TGTGCCAGCAGTTTAAGGCGGGGAGCTTTCTTT. The chain carries TRBV12-3 or TRBV12-4 and TRBJ1-1, with D unclear. V lost 2 bases to trimming and J lost 10 bases, with 8 bases between them. The CDR3 spans 11 residues.